This T cell receptor (beta chain) comes out of a study of T cell responses to AZD1222 COVID-19 vaccine. Findings and limits, study-wide: Only after the peak T cell response were repertoires sampled. The donor group comprised mostly white British people and more females; the analysis possibly underestimated clonal diversity.

CDR1 is LNHDA and CDR2 is SQIVND in the germline V gene (reference sequence). The CDR3 totals 15 residues. The V end was cut by 4 bases, the J end by 4 bases, with 16 bases between. The table came from immunoSEQ multiplex PCR; TCRdb's copy has only in-frame clones and leaves some out. The profile shows approximately 190,000 clones, around 90% of them singletons. About this clone: The antigen is not known.

Sequencing used peripheral blood, obtained on day 0 of AZD1222 vaccination. The receptor was derived from an adult in good health. The chain employs TRBV19 and TRBJ1-1; the D gene is possibly TRBD1 (6 bases). The CDR3 loop is CASSTRGGPGTEAFF. The CDR3 DNA sequence: TGTGCCAGTAGTACCCGAGGGGGGCCGGGCACTGAAGCTTTCTTT.